This TCR beta chain was observed in a study of cytomegalovirus exposure and HLA in healthy donors. This clone was detected only once. PCR amplification relied on 60 Vbeta primers (plus 13 Jbeta primers). Method: immunoSEQ multiplex PCR; TCRdb's copy keeps in-frame clones and lacks some. Of 150,000 to 200,000 clones detected, about three quarters appear once; the ten largest clones hold approximately 1.5%. The receptor comes from a woman aged 30 to 39 in good health and CMV-seropositive. The sample comprised PBMCs.

The CDR3, as DNA: TGCGCCAGCAGCATAGGACAAGGGTTCGCAGATACGCAGTATTTT. It yields the protein CASSIGQGFADTQYF. The rearrangement joins TRBV10-1 to TRBJ2-3; tentatively, D is TRBD1 (5 bases). The CDR3 consists of 15 residues. Germline values: CDR1 WNHNN, CDR2 SYGVQD (reference sequence). The V gene lost 6 bases and the J gene lost 4 bases, with 17 bases spanning the gap.